This TCR beta chain was identified in a study of blood T cell repertoires in COVID-19 (dated by TCRdb to 2020 to 2021). With regard to the full study: Samples from collaborators originated in the United States, Italy and Spain and spanned both the acute and convalescent phases of COVID-19. The material from the prospective study consisted of cDNA or gDNA derived from T cells, B-cell-depleted T cells, or PBMCs. The dataset comprised deeply sampled blood TCRbeta repertoires from subjects exposed to, actively infected with, or recovered from COVID-19. The repertoires were released in a freely available public database meant as a resource for research on the immune response to SARS-CoV-2. Samples came from the ongoing ImmuneRACE study (first 160 participants) plus 1,254 subjects from 6 global collaborators. Sample metadata almost always included a de-identified subject ID, COVID-19 status, age in years and sex. Where available, HLA class I and class II types were taken from metadata supplied by the sample provider and were not determined by assay-based typing. Points the paper makes about the study in general: Clinical and demographic metadata were provided uncurated, with the amount varying by source and participant.

TCRbeta CDR3 regions were amplified from genomic DNA using the immunoSEQ Assay, a bias-controlled multiplex PCR. For the original study's pipeline: Nucleated cell counts per sample were estimated from amplification of reference gene primers within the assay. To quantify the absolute abundance of each unique TCRbeta CDR3 rearrangement, sequence reads were collapsed and filtered. For each sample, productive Simpson clonality was calculated as the square root of Simpson's diversity index across productive rearrangements. TCRdb re-hosts the immuneACCESS table, in-frame sequences only. Its copies lack some clones; in the studies checked, an unresolved V gene accounts for under half of them, and the cause for the rest is not known. V, J and clone size were drawn from that table, and D and trimming were deduced from the DNA. The sample table shows fewer than 250,000 clones, and roughly 82% are seen once. Roughly 2% of the sample lies in the top ten.

V gives up 3 bases and J gives up 5 bases, and the segment between their germline ends measures 5 bases. Including the terminal cysteine and phenylalanine, the CDR3 comprises 11 residues. The kept DNA is CDR3 alone, 33 bases in frame from the first base. Per the germline V gene, SGHRS is the CDR1 and YFSETQ is the CDR2. Enrolling through a virtual design, the prospective study's participants ranged in age from roughly 18 to 90 years and lived across roughly 24 United States geographic areas. To assign participants to cohorts, the prospective study relied on clinical history that participants themselves reported in a screening survey and a study questionnaire. Recovered participants in ImmuneRACE Cohort 3 were defined by two consecutive negative NP/OP PCR tests, clearance by a healthcare professional, or resolution of symptoms. Mobile phlebotomists in the prospective study collected whole blood, serum and a nasopharyngeal or oropharyngeal swab from every participant. Over an approximately 2-month period, participants in the prospective study had the option of providing additional blood draws and questionnaires. Before DNA extraction, blood samples from the prospective study were shipped at room temperature or frozen.

Concerning this clone itself: Its binding antigen is unknown. No much larger clonotype is one base removed from it; base qualities were not supplied. Other nucleotide sequences in the sample specify the same CDR3.

The source material was PBMCs or T cells enriched from blood (not recorded which). The chain joins TRBV5-1 to TRBJ2-5, with the D gene too uncertain to name. The receptor's source is a woman between 45 and 60 years old who had recovered from COVID-19. The CDR3 here reads CASSSGETQYF. Here is the DNA: TGCGCCAGCAGCTCCGGGGAGACCCAGTACTTC.